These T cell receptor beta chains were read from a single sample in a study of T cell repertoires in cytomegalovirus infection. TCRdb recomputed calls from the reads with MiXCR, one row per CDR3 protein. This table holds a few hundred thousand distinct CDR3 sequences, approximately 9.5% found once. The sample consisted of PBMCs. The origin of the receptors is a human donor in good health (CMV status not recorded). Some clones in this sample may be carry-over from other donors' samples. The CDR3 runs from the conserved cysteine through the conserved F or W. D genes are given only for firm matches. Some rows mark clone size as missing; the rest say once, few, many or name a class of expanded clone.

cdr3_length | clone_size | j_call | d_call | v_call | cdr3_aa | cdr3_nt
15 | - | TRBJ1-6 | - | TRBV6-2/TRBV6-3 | CASSYSRTGNSPLHF | TGTGCCAGCAGTTACTCGAGGACGGGTAATTCACCCCTCCACTTT
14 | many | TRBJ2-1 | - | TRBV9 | CASSVRRTAGGQFF | TGTGCCAGCAGCGTTAGAAGAACAGCAGGCGGGCAGTTCTTC
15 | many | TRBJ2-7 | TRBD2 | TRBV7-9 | CASTPNQRGSYEQYF | TGTGCCAGCACCCCAAACCAGCGGGGCTCCTACGAGCAGTACTTC
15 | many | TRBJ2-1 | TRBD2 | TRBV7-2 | CASSTSGGPYNEQFF | TGTGCCAGCAGCACTAGCGGGGGGCCCTACAATGAGCAGTTCTTC
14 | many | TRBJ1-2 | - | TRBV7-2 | CASSLNRQSYGYTF | TGTGCCAGCAGCTTAAACCGGCAGTCCTATGGCTACACCTTC
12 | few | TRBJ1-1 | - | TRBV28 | CASSRGLLQAFF | TGTGCCAGCAGTCGAGGTCTTCTCCAAGCTTTCTTT
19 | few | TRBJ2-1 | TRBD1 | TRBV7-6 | CASTRGADRGQLGGNEQFF | TGTGCCAGCACCCGAGGGGCGGACAGGGGGCAACTCGGTGGCAATGAGCAGTTCTTC
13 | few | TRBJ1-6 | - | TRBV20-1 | CSALGLVGSPLHF | TGCAGTGCCCTGGGATTGGTCGGGTCACCCCTCCACTTT
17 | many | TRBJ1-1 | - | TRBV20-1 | CSAPSILAGTANTEAFF | TGCAGTGCTCCATCCATACTCGCCGGGACGGCGAACACTGAAGCTTTCTTT
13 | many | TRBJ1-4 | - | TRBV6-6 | CASSSRTNEKLFF | TGTGCCAGCAGTTCTCGAACTAATGAAAAACTGTTTTTT
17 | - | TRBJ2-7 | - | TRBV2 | CASSANGPVAHYYEQYF | TGTGCCAGCAGTGCCAACGGCCCCGTAGCCCATTACTACGAGCAGTACTTC
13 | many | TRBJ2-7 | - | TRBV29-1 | CSVATGDGLEQYF | TGCAGCGTTGCAACAGGGGACGGACTAGAGCAGTACTTC
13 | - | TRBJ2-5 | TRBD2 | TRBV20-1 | CSSRAGGRETQYF | TGCAGTTCCCGGGCGGGGGGGCGAGAGACCCAGTACTTC
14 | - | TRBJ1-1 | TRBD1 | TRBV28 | CAILGQGMNTEAFF | TGTGCCATCCTTGGACAGGGGATGAACACTGAAGCTTTCTTT
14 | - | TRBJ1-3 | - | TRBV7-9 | CASGSGTWENTIYF | TGTGCCAGCGGAAGCGGGACGTGGGAAAACACCATATATTTT
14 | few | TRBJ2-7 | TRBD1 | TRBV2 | CASSQTGGGYEQYF | TGTGCCAGCAGTCAAACAGGGGGCGGGTACGAGCAGTACTTC
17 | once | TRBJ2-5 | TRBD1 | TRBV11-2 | CANSLEPGTVYQETQYF | TGTGCCAACAGCTTAGAACCCGGGACAGTGTACCAAGAGACCCAGTACTTC
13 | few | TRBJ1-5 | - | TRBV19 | CAPWGAQGQPQHF | TGTGCCCCCTGGGGGGCGCAGGGTCAGCCCCAGCATTTT
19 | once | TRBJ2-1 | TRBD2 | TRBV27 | CASSPPLRGREGSYNEQFF | TGTGCCAGCAGTCCACCCCTCAGGGGACGGGAGGGTTCCTACAATGAGCAGTTCTTC
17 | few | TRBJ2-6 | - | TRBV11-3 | CASSPGTSSSGANVLTF | TGTGCCAGCAGCCCGGGGACAAGTAGCTCTGGGGCCAACGTCCTGACTTTC
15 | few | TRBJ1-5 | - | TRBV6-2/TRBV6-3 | CASRPGTQSNQPQHF | TGTGCCAGCAGACCCGGGACACAGAGCAATCAGCCCCAGCATTTT
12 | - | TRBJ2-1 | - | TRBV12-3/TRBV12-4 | CASTSTTNEQFF | TGTGCCAGCACCTCAACAACGAATGAGCAGTTCTTC
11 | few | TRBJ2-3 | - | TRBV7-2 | CASSRAATQYF | TGTGCCAGCAGCCGCGCGGCTACGCAGTATTTT
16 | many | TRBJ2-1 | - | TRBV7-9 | CASSNPGTSSYNEQFF | TGTGCCAGCAGTAACCCCGGGACTTCCTCCTACAATGAGCAGTTCTTC
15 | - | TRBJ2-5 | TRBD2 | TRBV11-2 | CASSLVAGIQETQYF | TGTGCCAGCAGCTTGGTAGCGGGGATCCAAGAGACCCAGTACTTC
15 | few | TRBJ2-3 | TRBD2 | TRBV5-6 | CASSYRSGILNTQYF | TGTGCCAGCAGCTACCGTAGCGGGATTTTAAATACGCAGTATTTT
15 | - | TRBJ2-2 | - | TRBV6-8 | CASRLDSLNTGELFF | TGTGCCAGCAGGCTCGACAGCCTAAACACCGGGGAGCTGTTTTTT
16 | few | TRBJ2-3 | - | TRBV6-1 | CASSRPHGVVTDTQYF | TGTGCCAGCAGTAGGCCGCACGGGGTAGTCACAGATACGCAGTATTTT
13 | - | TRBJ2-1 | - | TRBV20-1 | CSVPSYSYNEQFF | TGCAGTGTCCCGAGTTACTCCTACAATGAGCAGTTCTTC
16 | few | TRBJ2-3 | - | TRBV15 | CATSSITGSSTDTQYF | TGTGCCACCAGCAGTATTACCGGGTCTAGCACAGATACGCAGTATTTT
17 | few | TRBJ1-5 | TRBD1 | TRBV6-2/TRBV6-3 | CASSYTYGQGGNQPQHF | TGTGCCAGCAGTTACACCTATGGACAGGGGGGAAATCAGCCCCAGCATTTT
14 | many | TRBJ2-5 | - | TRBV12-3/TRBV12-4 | CASSPTSGGETQYF | TGTGCCAGCAGTCCAACTAGTGGAGGGGAGACCCAGTACTTC
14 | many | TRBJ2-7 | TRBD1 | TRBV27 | CASTRTGNPYEQYF | TGTGCCAGCACGAGGACAGGGAATCCCTACGAGCAGTACTTC
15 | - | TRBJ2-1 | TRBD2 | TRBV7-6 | CASSEGLVVDNEQFF | TGTGCCAGCAGCGAAGGACTAGTGGTCGACAATGAGCAGTTCTTC
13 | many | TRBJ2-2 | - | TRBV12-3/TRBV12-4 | CASSRTGIGELFF | TGTGCCAGCAGCCGTACAGGGATCGGGGAGCTGTTTTTT
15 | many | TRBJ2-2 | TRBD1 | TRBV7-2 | CASSLRQGGTGELFF | TGTGCCAGCAGCCTGCGACAGGGTGGGACCGGGGAGCTGTTTTTT
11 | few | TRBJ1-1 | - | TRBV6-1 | CASGEGRGAFF | TGTGCCAGCGGTGAGGGGAGAGGAGCTTTCTTT
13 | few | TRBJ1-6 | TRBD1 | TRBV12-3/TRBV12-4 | CASRTGEGSPLHF | TGTGCCAGTAGGACAGGGGAGGGATCACCCCTCCACTTT
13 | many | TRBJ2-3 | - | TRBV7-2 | CASSPPGADTQYF | TGTGCCAGCAGCCCCCCGGGGGCAGATACGCAGTATTTT
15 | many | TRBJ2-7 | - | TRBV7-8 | CASSPTWTRAYEQYF | TGTGCCAGCAGCCCCACGTGGACGAGGGCTTACGAGCAGTACTTC
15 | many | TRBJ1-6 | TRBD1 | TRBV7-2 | CASGRRGTADSPLHF | TGTGCCAGCGGGCGAAGGGGGACAGCCGATTCACCCCTCCACTTT
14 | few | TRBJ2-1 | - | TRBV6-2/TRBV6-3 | CASSYPAPLNEQFF | TGTGCCAGCAGTTACCCCGCTCCCCTCAATGAGCAGTTCTTC
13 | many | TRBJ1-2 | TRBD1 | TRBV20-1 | CSAPDRGNYGYTF | TGCAGTGCACCGGACAGGGGGAACTATGGCTACACCTTC
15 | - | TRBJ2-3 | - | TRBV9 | CASSARLIDTDTQYF | TGTGCCAGCAGCGCCAGACTAATTGACACAGATACGCAGTATTTT
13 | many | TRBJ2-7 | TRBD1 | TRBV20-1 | CSARWTGRSEQYF | TGCAGTGCTAGATGGACAGGGAGAAGCGAGCAGTACTTC
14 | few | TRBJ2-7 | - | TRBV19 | CASRPNWPVGEQYF | TGTGCCAGTAGGCCGAACTGGCCAGTCGGCGAGCAGTACTTC
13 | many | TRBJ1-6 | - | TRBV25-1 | CASKAFYNSPLHF | TGTGCCAGCAAGGCTTTCTATAATTCACCCCTCCACTTT
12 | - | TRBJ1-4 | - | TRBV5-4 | CASAPWGEKLFF | TGTGCCAGCGCCCCGTGGGGTGAAAAACTGTTTTTT